The 9 T cell receptor beta chains reported below all come from one sample, sequenced in a study of lung T cells in sarcoidosis with Löfgren's syndrome. MiXCR, run by TCRdb on the reads, gives a single entry per CDR3 protein. The sample carries around 2,000 distinct CDR3 sequences, under 25% recorded once. Sample: CD4+ T cells from bronchoalveolar lavage. Receptors originate from a human donor with sarcoidosis (Löfgren's syndrome or another form), or a control subject (not recorded which).

This clonotype has at least ten counts. A read error may explain this, as a much larger clone is one base away. The rearrangement joins TRBV19 to TRBJ2-1; D is undetermined. Germline values: CDR1 LNHDA, CDR2 SQIVND (reference sequence). The CDR3 contains 16 residues. Trimming pared 7 bases from V and 2 bases from J, leaving 18 bases between. The CDR3 sequence: CASTNDGAVPYNEQFF. The CDR3 DNA sequence: TGTGCCAGTACCAACGATGGTGCTGTTCCCTACAATGAGCAGTTCTTC.

This clonotype is termed medium-sized (0.01 to 0.1%). This chain joins TRBV12-3 or TRBV12-4 and TRBJ2-1; no clear D gene. V was cut by 3 bases and J by 0 bases, with 6 bases left in between. This CDR3 has 14 amino acids. The CDR3 reads CASSFPGSYNEQFF. CDR3 nucleotide sequence: TGTGCCAGCAGTTTCCCGGGCTCCTACAATGAGCAGTTCTTC.

Of note for this clonotype: This CDR3 fails to terminate in the conserved phenylalanine or tryptophan, so it likely reflects a read error. The chain's CDR3 is CAWSVGLSSSGNTIYS. As DNA, the CDR3 is TGTGCCTGGAGTGTAGGCCTGTCAAGCTCTGGAAACACAATATATTCT. The chain links TRBV30 to TRBJ1-3; no reliable D call. This CDR3 is 16 amino acids long. Germline V gene lookup returns CDR1 GTSNPN and CDR2 SVGIG (reference sequence).

About this clonotype itself: A read error may produce the germline difference seen at one junction end. J is TRBJ1-3 and V is TRBV9; D may be TRBD1 (5 bases). This CDR3 region has 14 residues. Germline CDR1 is SGDLS and CDR2 is YYNGEE. Here the CDR3 reads CASSGGASGNAIYF. The CDR3 region has the DNA TGTGCCAGCAGCGGCGGGGCCTCTGGAAACGCCATATATTTT.

By sample share, this clonotype is medium-sized (0.01 to 0.1%). The chain recombines TRBV4-3 with TRBJ1-6; TRBD1 agrees at 8 bases. Germline V lookup: CDR1 LGHNA, CDR2 YSLEER. The CDR3 has 15 residues. After removal of 1 base from V and 13 bases from J, the junction contained 9 bases not matched to a gene. The CDR3 protein is CASSQAQGQGGPLHF. In nucleotides, the CDR3 is TGCGCCAGCAGCCAAGCCCAAGGACAGGGCGGGCCCCTCCACTTT.

The table lists this clonotype with many counts. The chain recombines TRBV5-4 with TRBJ1-2; 9 bases match TRBD1. V lost 4 bases and J lost 7; bases outside the gene matches: 5. The CDR3 length is 13 residues. Germline CDR1 and CDR2: SGHNT and YYREEE (reference sequence). The CDR3 is CASSIDRGSGYTF. The CDR3 region has the DNA TGTGCCAGCAGCATCGACAGGGGGTCTGGCTACACCTTC. The complete variable domain, with remaining parts taken from reference TRBV5-4 and TRBJ1-2, reads ETGVTQSPTHLIKTRGQQVTLRCSSQSGHNTVSWYQQALGQGPQFIFQYYREEENGRGNFPPRFSGLQFPNYSSELNVNALELDDSALYLCASSIDRGSGYTFGSGTRLTVV.

This clonotype is labeled as large. This chain connects TRBV6-2 or TRBV6-3 to TRBJ2-1, with D maybe TRBD1 (6 bases). The germline V gene has CDR1 MNHEY and CDR2 SVGEGT. Trimming removed 7 bases from V and 2 bases from J, with 15 bases in between. The CDR3 has 15 amino acids. The CDR3 reads CASTVLRTAYNEQFF. CDR3 bases: TGTGCCAGCACCGTACTACGGACAGCCTACAATGAGCAGTTCTTC.

By frequency in the sample, this clonotype is medium-sized. The chain couples TRBV20-1 to TRBJ1-2; TRBD1 might be the D (5 bases). V was cut by 0 bases and J by 4 bases, with 21 bases left in between. CDR1 DFQATT and CDR2 SNEGSKA come from the germline V gene (reference sequence). The CDR3 totals 17 residues. In DNA form, the CDR3 reads TGCAGTGCTAGAGATCCCGGGACCTCGGCAGGTGTCTATGGCTACACCTTC. It codes for CSARDPGTSAGVYGYTF.

This clonotype counts as medium-sized. J is TRBJ1-1 and V is TRBV7-2, with D unclear. Per germline, CDR1 SGHTA and CDR2 FQGNSA. CDR3 size: 13 residues. Trimming pared 2 bases from V and 4 bases from J, leaving 8 bases between. CDR3 residues: CASSLTTGTEAFF. DNA for the CDR3: TGTGCCAGCAGCTTAACAACGGGCACTGAAGCTTTCTTT.